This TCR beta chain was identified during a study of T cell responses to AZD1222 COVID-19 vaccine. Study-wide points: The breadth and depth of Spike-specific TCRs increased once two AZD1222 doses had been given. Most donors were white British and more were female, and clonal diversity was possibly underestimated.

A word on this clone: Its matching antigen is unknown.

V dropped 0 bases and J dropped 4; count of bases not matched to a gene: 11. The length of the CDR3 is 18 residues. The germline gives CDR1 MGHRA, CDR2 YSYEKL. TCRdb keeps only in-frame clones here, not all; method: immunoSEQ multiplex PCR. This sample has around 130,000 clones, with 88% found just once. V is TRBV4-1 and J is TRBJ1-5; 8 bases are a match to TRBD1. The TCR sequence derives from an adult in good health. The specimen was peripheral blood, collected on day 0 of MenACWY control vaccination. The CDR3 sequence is CASSQEGGPGGANQPQHF. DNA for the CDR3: TGCGCCAGCAGCCAAGAAGGGGGGCCAGGGGGCGCGAATCAGCCCCAGCATTTT.